This TCR beta chain was identified during a study of post-analysis software for immune sequencing data. Study background: Disease trajectories encompassed relapsing-remitting, secondary progressive and progressive-relapsing multiple sclerosis.

Prepared TCR beta cDNA libraries contained unique molecular identifiers. Out of 1 to 10 million T cells, about 460,000 cDNA molecules were generated. Using its own MiXCR run on the PCR reads, TCRdb lists one record per CDR3 protein. The data show 350,000 to 500,000 distinct CDR3 sequences, 30% to 45% seen once. This clonotype was picked up a small number of times. The target antigen is unknown. The CDR3 loop spans 15 amino acids. After removal of 2 bases from V and 5 bases from J, the junction contained 7 bases not matched to a gene. Study-wide points: Patients carried roughly 5 TRBV segments more frequently than controls did, and TRBV5-6, TRBV5-1 and TRBV20-1 were among them. Diversity measured as normalized Chao1 was significantly lower in multiple sclerosis patients than in controls.

This TCR came from a girl aged 2 to 9 with multiple sclerosis. The sample consisted of blood. This chain connects TRBV12-3 or TRBV12-4 to TRBJ2-7, with 9 positions matching TRBD2. The CDR3 bases are TGTGCCAGCAGTTTACGGCTAGCGGGGACCCACGAGCAGTACTTC. This codes for CASSLRLAGTHEQYF.